This T cell receptor (beta chain) was found in a study of blood T cells in healthy people across ages. General observations from the study: Donor CMV status, an unknown factor, possibly confounded changes in expanded clonotypes.

Researchers report isolating at least 6.5 million PBMCs per sample. Regarding this clonotype: Its specificity is not known.

Per the germline V gene, CDR1 is DFQATT and CDR2 is SNEGSKA (reference sequence). This CDR3 is 15 amino acids long. Between the trimmed V and J ends, which lost 1 base and 0 bases, there was a span of 12 bases. A second PCR of roughly 7 to 11 cycles used a sample-barcoded 5' primer and a J-beta primer mix. TCRdb reanalysed the 5' RACE reads using MiXCR and keeps one entry per CDR3 protein. The sample includes 800,000 to 1,300,000 distinct CDR3 sequences, less than 25% of them seen just once. This sample was also put to use in a study of T cells of mothers and their children. That study adds: Material was donated by three healthy Caucasian mothers and their six children.

V is TRBV20-1 and J is TRBJ1-1; tentatively, D is TRBD1 (5 bases). The specimen sequenced was blood. This TCR derives from a girl aged 2 to 10 in good health. The CDR3 sequence: CSARGLGVMNTEAFF. The CDR3 DNA follows: TGCAGTGCTAGAGGTCTAGGGGTAATGAACACTGAAGCTTTCTTT.